The clone carrying this T cell receptor beta chain was counted between two and nine times. Patients' cancers were locally advanced or metastatic urothelial carcinomas. This record comes from a study of PD-L1 blockade in urothelial cancer. The CDR3 contains 15 residues. V shed 6 bases, J shed 1 base, and the junction held 8 bases outside the gene matches. CDR1 MDHEN and CDR2 SYDVKM come from the germline V gene. The protocol was immunoSEQ multiplex PCR, while the TCRdb copy is restricted to in-frame clones and leaves out a portion. The sample has 50,000 to 60,000 clones, about 82% seen once. This sequence was found in a man between 50 and 59 years old with urothelial cancer. This sample comprised PBMCs, obtained around atezolizumab (anti-PD-L1) treatment. The chain uses TRBV28 and TRBJ2-7; 8 bases fit TRBD1. The DNA of the CDR3 is TGTGCCAGCAGGGAACCAGGGGGCGCTTCCTACGAGCAGTACTTC. Translated, it gives CASREPGGASYEQYF.